This T cell receptor beta chain was captured by sequencing in a study of shared clonotypes between healthy human individuals. The CDR3 is 14 residues long. Germline V gene sequence: CDR1 WSHSY, CDR2 SAAADI. Germline trimming cut 8 bases from V and 4 bases from J; bases unmatched to any gene: 7. Findings of the study overall: What rarefaction showed was incomplete sorted-subset sequencing despite large depth. Non-shared clonotypes had lower generation probabilities than clonotypes shared by all four sorted-subset donors.

At the deep level, the assay was run. Repertoires were generated with immunoSEQ multiplex PCR, while TCRdb's copy carries only in-frame clones and drops some. The data contain some 2,400,000 clones, approximately 95% of them singletons. With respect to this clone: Its matching antigen is unknown.

Material for sequencing was naive CD4+ T cells sorted from blood. Subset here: CD45RA+ positively selected. This chain uses TRBV10-2 with TRBJ2-7; 11 positions agree with TRBD2. The receptor was isolated from a man aged 18 to 29 in good health. The CDR3 region has the DNA TGCGCCAGCTCTGTCGGGACTAGCGGATACGAGCAGTACTTC. The encoded protein is CASSVGTSGYEQYF.